This TCR beta chain originates from a study of T-cell reconstitution after alpha-beta-depleted transplantation in children. Findings of the study overall: Reportedly, roughly two months post-transplant, alpha-beta T cells arose from several hundred expanded graft clones. Several patients had high TCRbeta diversity at day 60; it came from surviving recipient T cells and thymic progenitors. Once a year had passed after transplant, T-cell counts and diversity came mostly from newly produced T cells.

This clonotype appeared many times. What it recognizes is unknown. During its preparation, the TCRbeta library received unique molecular identifiers. TCRdb reprocessed the PCR reads with MiXCR, giving one entry per CDR3 protein. The table shows roughly 790,000 distinct CDR3 sequences, with 16% occurring only once. The CDR3 sequence is 14 residues long. The germline CDR1 and CDR2 sequences are MGHRA and YSYEKL. V dropped 4 bases and J dropped 7 bases, with 16 bases sitting between them. The origin of this receptor is a male patient younger than 18 who had a stem cell transplant for acute lymphoblastic leukemia, so the T cells may come from the graft donor. V usage is TRBV4-1 and J usage is TRBJ1-1, with D uncertain. The input for sequencing was PBMCs, mostly from graft donor cells, taken 360 days after TCRalphabeta/CD19-depleted stem cell transplant. The CDR3 here is CASSRQIRELEAFF. The CDR3 nucleotides read TGCGCCAGCAGCCGGCAAATAAGGGAGCTTGAAGCTTTCTTT.